This T cell receptor beta chain is from a study of T cells after yellow fever vaccination. Findings and limits, study-wide: Repertoires sorted by FACS could include abundant clonotypes that are contaminants from the bulk population. The secondary response was weaker but peaked faster, day 5 versus 15.

Comments on this clonotype: Its antigen remains unknown.

A single record per CDR3 protein comes from TCRdb applying MiXCR to the 5' RACE reads. Of 400,000 to 650,000 distinct CDR3 sequences listed, 21% are singletons. Sample: PBMCs, taken approximately 22 days after the first yellow fever vaccination. This sequence originates from a man aged 18 to 29 who received the YFV17D yellow fever vaccine.

The CDR3 nucleotides read TGTGCCAGCAGCCAACTAGCTGCCTACGAGCAGTACTTC. Protein: CASSQLAAYEQYF. The rearrangement uses TRBV7-2 and TRBJ2-7; weak D call: TRBD2 (6 bases). Trimming removed 5 bases at V and 2 bases at J, with 10 bases between. CDR1 and CDR2 from the germline V gene are SGHTA and FQGNSA. CDR3 length: 13 amino acids. Combining the CDR3 with reference TRBV7-2 and TRBJ2-7 gives the whole variable domain GAGVSQSPSNKVTEKGKDVELRCDPISGHTALYWYRQSLGQGLEFLIYFQGNSAPDKSGLPSDRFSAERTGGSVSTLTIQRTQQEDSAVYLCASSQLAAYEQYFGPGTRLTVT.